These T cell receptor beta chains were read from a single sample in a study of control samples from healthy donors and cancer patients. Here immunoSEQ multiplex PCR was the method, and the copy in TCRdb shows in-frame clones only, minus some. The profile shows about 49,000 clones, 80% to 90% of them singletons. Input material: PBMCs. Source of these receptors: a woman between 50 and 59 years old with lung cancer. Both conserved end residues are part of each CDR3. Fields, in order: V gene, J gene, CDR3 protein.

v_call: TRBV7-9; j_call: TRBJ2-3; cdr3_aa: CASSPRGLVKTDTQYF
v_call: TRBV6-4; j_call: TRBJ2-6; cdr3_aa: CASSVRSSGANVLTF
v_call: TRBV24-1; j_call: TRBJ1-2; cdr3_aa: CATSDRGSGYGYTF
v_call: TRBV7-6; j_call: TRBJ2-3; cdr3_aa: CASSVATGFTDTQYF
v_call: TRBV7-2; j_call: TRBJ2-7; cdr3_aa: CASSRDRGLYEQYF
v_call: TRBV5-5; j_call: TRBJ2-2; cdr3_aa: CASRWRDPGELFF
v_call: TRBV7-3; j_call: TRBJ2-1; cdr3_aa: CASSSGLQTRRFF
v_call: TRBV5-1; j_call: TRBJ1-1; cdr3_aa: CASSYGRQNTEAFF
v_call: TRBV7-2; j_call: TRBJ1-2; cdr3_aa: CASSLRGPAGPRGGYTF
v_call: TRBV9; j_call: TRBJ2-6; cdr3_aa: CASSDAGANVLTF
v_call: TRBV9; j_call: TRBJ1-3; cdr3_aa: CASSVQPGQGNTIYF
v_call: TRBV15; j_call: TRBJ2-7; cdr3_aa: CATSRVKGAYEQYF
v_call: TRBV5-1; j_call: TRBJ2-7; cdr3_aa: CASSLGGGTARPYEQYF
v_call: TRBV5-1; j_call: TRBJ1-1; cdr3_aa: CASSLGMRTEAFF
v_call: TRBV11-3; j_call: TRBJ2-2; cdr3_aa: CASSLRLPWDTKYTGELFF
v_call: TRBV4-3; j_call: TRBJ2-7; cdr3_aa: CASSQDWGGNSYEQYF
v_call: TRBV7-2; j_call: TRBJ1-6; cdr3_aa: CASSLDHSSYNSPLHF
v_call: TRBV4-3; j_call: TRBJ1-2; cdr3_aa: CASSQEEGAEGYTF
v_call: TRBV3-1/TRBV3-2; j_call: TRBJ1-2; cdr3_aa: CASRPSQTALSGYTF
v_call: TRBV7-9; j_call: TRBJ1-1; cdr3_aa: CASSLEGVATEAFF
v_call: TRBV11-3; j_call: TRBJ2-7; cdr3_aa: CASSLEATSGVGEQYF
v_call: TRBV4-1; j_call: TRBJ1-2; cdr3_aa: CASSQWANPGQGTSNYGYTF
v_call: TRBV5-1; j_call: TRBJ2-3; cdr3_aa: CASSIPGTSTDTQYF
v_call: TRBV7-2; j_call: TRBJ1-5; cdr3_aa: CASSGGGSNQPQHF